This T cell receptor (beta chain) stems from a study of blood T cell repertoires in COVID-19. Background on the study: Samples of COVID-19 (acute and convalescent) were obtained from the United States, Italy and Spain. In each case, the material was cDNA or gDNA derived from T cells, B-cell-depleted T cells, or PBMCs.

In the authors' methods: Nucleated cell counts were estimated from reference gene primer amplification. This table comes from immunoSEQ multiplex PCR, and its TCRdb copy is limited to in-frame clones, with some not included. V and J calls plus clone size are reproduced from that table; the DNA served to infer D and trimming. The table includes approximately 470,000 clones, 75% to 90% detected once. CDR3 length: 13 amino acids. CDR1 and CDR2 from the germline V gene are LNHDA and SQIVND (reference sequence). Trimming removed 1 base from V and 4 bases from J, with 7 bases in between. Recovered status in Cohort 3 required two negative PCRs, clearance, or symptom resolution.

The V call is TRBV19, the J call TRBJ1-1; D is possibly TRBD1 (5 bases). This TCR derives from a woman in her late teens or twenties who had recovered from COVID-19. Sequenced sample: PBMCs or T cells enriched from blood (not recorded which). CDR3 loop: CASSIAGGTEAFF. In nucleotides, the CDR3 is TGTGCCAGTAGTATAGCGGGGGGCACTGAAGCTTTCTTT. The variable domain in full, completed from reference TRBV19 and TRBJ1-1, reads DGGITQSPKYLFRKEGQNVTLSCEQNLNHDAMYWYRQDPGQGLRLIYYSQIVNDFQKGDIAEGYSVSREKKESFPLTVTSAQKNPTAFYLCASSIAGGTEAFFGQGTRLTVV.